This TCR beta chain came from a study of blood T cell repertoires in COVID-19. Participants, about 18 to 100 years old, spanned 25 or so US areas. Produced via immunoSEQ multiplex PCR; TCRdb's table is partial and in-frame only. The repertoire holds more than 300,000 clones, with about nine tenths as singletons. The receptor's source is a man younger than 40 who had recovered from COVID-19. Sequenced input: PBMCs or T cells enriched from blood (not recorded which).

The CDR3 spells CASSLQGRGETQYF. The CDR3 nucleotides read TGTGCCAGCAGCTTACAAGGGAGGGGAGAGACCCAGTACTTC. The chain has TRBV7-9 and TRBJ2-5, with 7 bases that match TRBD2. Losses at the gene ends were 2 bases for V and 4 bases for J; bases not matched to a gene: 4. The CDR3 runs 14 residues. Germline V gene data show CDR1 as SEHNR and CDR2 as FQNEAQ (reference sequence).